The 31 T cell receptor beta chains below come from one sample, sequenced in a study of shared clonotypes between healthy human individuals. Data came from immunoSEQ multiplex PCR; TCRdb stores just in-frame clones and leaves some out. The sample has approximately 2.3 million clones, approximately 95% seen once. The sample was naive CD4+ T cells from PBMCs. Sample subset: CD45RA+ positively selected. All receptors derive from a man between 18 and 35 years old in good health. Some clones in this sample may be carry-over from other donors' samples.

This rearrangement joins TRBV13 to TRBJ2-6; 7 nucleotides align to TRBD2. Germline lookup yields CDR1 PRHDT and CDR2 FYEKMQ (reference sequence). The V segment lost 1 base and the J segment 0 bases; nucleotides outside the gene matches: 3. The CDR3 has 17 residues. CDR3: CASSLDREGSGANVLTF. DNA of the CDR3: TGTGCCAGCAGCTTAGATAGGGAGGGCTCTGGGGCCAACGTCCTGACTTTC.

V gene TRBV9 combines with J gene TRBJ2-1; 8 nucleotides match TRBD2. CDR1 and CDR2 from the germline V gene are SGDLS and YYNGEE. The CDR3 has 15 residues. J lost 3 bases, V lost 3 bases, and 5 bases had no gene match. The CDR3 sequence: CASSAHTSGYNEQFF. Written as DNA, the CDR3 is TGTGCCAGCAGCGCACATACTAGCGGCTACAATGAGCAGTTCTTC.

This chain links TRBV7-9 with TRBJ1-5; D call uncertain. V was trimmed by 4 bases and J by 2 bases, leaving 15 bases between them. Germline-derived CDR1 and CDR2 are SEHNR and FQNEAQ (reference sequence). The length of the CDR3 is 16 residues. The CDR3 DNA reads TGTGCCAGCAGCTCCCCCGATAGTTTGGGCAATCAGCCCCAGCATTTT. Its protein is CASSSPDSLGNQPQHF.

This clone was observed a single time. The chain employs TRBV6-4 and TRBJ1-1; 7 nucleotides line up with TRBD1. The CDR3 consists of 14 residues. CDR1 and CDR2 from the germline V gene are MRHNA and SNTAGT. The ends lost 3 bases at V and 0 bases at J; junction bases unmatched: 1. The CDR3 is CASSDGTVNTEAFF. DNA of the CDR3: TGTGCCAGCAGTGATGGGACAGTGAACACTGAAGCTTTCTTT.

For this clone: Additional DNA sequences in this sample encode the identical CDR3. CDR3 in DNA: TGTGCCAGCAGCCAGGGGAACACCATATATTTT. The encoded protein is CASSQGNTIYF. The chain joins TRBV9 to TRBJ1-3; D may be TRBD1 (6 bases). The CDR3 is 11 amino acids. CDR1 is SGDLS and CDR2 is YYNGEE in the germline V gene. Deletions cut 4 bases from V and 7 bases from J, with 6 bases between.

J is TRBJ2-1 and V is TRBV18, with 10 bases lining up with TRBD2. Germline CDR1 and CDR2: KGHSH and LQKENI. The CDR3 sequence is 16 residues long. The V and J ends lost 1 base and 9 bases, in that order; junction bases with no gene match: 9. The CDR3 is CASSPRVLAGESEQFF. The CDR3 bases are TGTGCCAGCTCACCACGGGTCCTAGCGGGAGAGTCTGAGCAGTTCTTC.

The chain employs TRBV18 and TRBJ1-1, with 7 bases matching TRBD1. Trimming cost V 2 bases and J 3 bases; bases outside gene matches: 12. Germline assignment: CDR1 KGHSH and CDR2 LQKENI. The CDR3 runs 17 residues. This CDR3 is CASSPTPMTGPDTEAFF. In DNA, the CDR3 is TGTGCCAGCTCACCAACCCCGATGACAGGGCCCGACACTGAAGCTTTCTTT.

The V gene is TRBV7-3, the J gene TRBJ2-6; D is perhaps TRBD1 or TRBD2 (5 bases each). CDR3 length: 16 residues. V lost 3 bases and J 1 base, leaving 10 bases between the germline ends. Germline values: CDR1 SGHTA, CDR2 FQGTGA. CDR3 sequence reads: CASSFEGSSGANVLTF. The CDR3 coding sequence is TGTGCCAGCAGCTTCGAGGGGTCTTCTGGGGCCAACGTCCTGACTTTC. The full variable domain, completed using reference TRBV7-3 and TRBJ2-6, is GAGVSQTPSNKVTEKGKYVELRCDPISGHTALYWYRQSLGQGPEFLIYFQGTGAADDSGLPNDRFFAVRPEGSVSTLKIQRTERGDSAVYLCASSFEGSSGANVLTFGAGSRLTVL.

The chain recombines TRBV6-4 with TRBJ1-5; D is unresolved. The CDR3 extends over 13 amino acids. V lost 4 bases, J lost 5 bases, and 9 bases lay in between. The germline V gene has CDR1 MRHNA and CDR2 SNTAGT. The CDR3 loop is CASSVYIDQPQHF. The CDR3 nucleotides read TGTGCCAGCAGTGTCTACATTGATCAGCCCCAGCATTTT.

V usage is TRBV15 and J usage is TRBJ2-6, with D perhaps being TRBD1 or TRBD2 (5 bases each). V lost 5 bases, J lost 0 bases, and 14 bases lay in between. The CDR3 runs 17 residues. Germline loops: CDR1 LNHNV, CDR2 YYDKDF (reference sequence). The CDR3 coding sequence is TGTGCCACCAGCTCCAGAGGGGCACTCTCTGGGGCCAACGTCCTGACTTTC. Translating it yields CATSSRGALSGANVLTF.

The gene calls are TRBV7-2 and TRBJ2-2; 14 bases line up with TRBD2. V shed 5 bases and J 6 bases; nucleotides not matched to a gene: 8. This CDR3 region has 17 residues. Germline V gene sequence: CDR1 SGHTA, CDR2 FQGNSA. The CDR3: CASSPGTSGSVAGELFF. DNA for the CDR3: TGTGCCAGCAGCCCCGGGACTAGCGGGAGTGTCGCCGGGGAGCTGTTTTTT.

This chain links TRBV14 with TRBJ2-5, with TRBD2 identical over 7 bases. This CDR3 contains 14 residues. J was trimmed by 5 bases and V by 0 bases; bases with no gene match: 3. Per germline, CDR1 SGHDN and CDR2 FVKESK. Written as DNA, the CDR3 is TGTGCCAGCAGCCAAGATAGAGCGGGGGAGACCCAGTACTTC. Protein product: CASSQDRAGETQYF.

The chain joins TRBV16 to TRBJ2-7; tentatively, D is TRBD1 (5 bases). Germline-derived CDR1 and CDR2 are KGHSY and FQNENV. Deletions cut 4 bases from V and 7 bases from J, with 23 bases between. This CDR3 region has 16 residues. DNA for the CDR3: TGTGCCAGCAGCCTCCGTCCCCAGGGCAACCTTGGGGAGCAGTACTTC. Protein product: CASSLRPQGNLGEQYF.

CDR3 sequence reads: CASSTGQGGTEAFF. CDR3 DNA sequence: TGTGCCAGCAGTACTGGACAGGGCGGCACTGAAGCTTTCTTT. The chain joins TRBV28 to TRBJ1-1, with TRBD1 matching over 8 bases. In germline, CDR1 is MDHEN, CDR2 SYDVKM. The CDR3 sequence is 14 residues long. V lost 5 bases, J lost 4 bases, and 6 bases stayed unmatched.

This clone was counted between two and nine times. The chain joins TRBV4-2 to TRBJ1-5; 9 bases line up with TRBD1. From germline, CDR1 is LGHNA and CDR2 YNFKEQ. CDR3 length: 15 amino acids. The V gene end was trimmed by 0 bases and the J gene end by 7 bases; junction bases not matched to a gene: 4. DNA of the CDR3: TGTGCCAGCAGCCAAGAGGGACAGGGTGGCCAGCCCCAGCATTTT. Its translation: CASSQEGQGGQPQHF.

The genes are TRBV6-5 and TRBJ2-6; D unclear. Germline assignment: CDR1 MNHEY and CDR2 SVGAGI. V lost 10 bases to trimming and J lost 2 bases, with 3 bases between them. The CDR3 totals 11 residues. CDR3 nucleotide sequence: TGTGCCACCGCTGGGGCCAACGTCCTGACTTTC. Protein product: CATAGANVLTF.

CDR3 region: CASSSGIGYGYTF. The CDR3 bases are TGTGCCAGCAGTTCCGGTATCGGCTATGGCTACACCTTC. This chain joins TRBV6-5 and TRBJ1-2; D is unresolved. The germline gives CDR1 MNHEY, CDR2 SVGAGI. The CDR3 extends over 13 amino acids. Trimming shortened V by 4 bases and J by 4 bases, and 10 bases separated the two germline ends.

This chain uses TRBV13 with TRBJ1-2; 7 bases agree with TRBD1. Germline V gene data show CDR1 as PRHDT and CDR2 as FYEKMQ (reference sequence). CDR3 length: 16 residues. After removal of 0 bases from V and 4 bases from J, the junction contained 8 bases not matched to a gene. In DNA, the CDR3 is TGTGCCAGCAGCTTAGGATACAGGGGCATGGGCTATGGCTACACCTTC. Translation: CASSLGYRGMGYGYTF.

The rearrangement links TRBV7-2 to TRBJ2-2; weak D call: TRBD2 (5 bases). The CDR3 has 15 amino acids. Per germline, CDR1 SGHTA and CDR2 FQGNSA. V lost 5 bases and J lost 7, with 17 bases in between. In DNA, the CDR3 is TGTGCCAGCAGCCTTCTAAGGGCCGGGAACGGGGAGCTGTTTTTT. The encoded protein is CASSLLRAGNGELFF.

This clone appeared once. This chain links TRBV6-1 with TRBJ2-7, with D perhaps TRBD2 (6 bases). Germline CDR1 MNHNS, CDR2 SASEGT. V gave up 8 bases and J gave up 2 bases, with 16 bases separating them. The CDR3 contains 14 residues. The CDR3 coding sequence is TGTGCCAGCTCCCTAGCGCATGCCGCCTACGAGCAGTACTTC. It translates to CASSLAHAAYEQYF.

This CDR3 is CASSPPGRQPQHF. CDR3 nucleotides: TGTGCCAGCTCACCTCCGGGCAGGCAGCCCCAGCATTTT. The chain recombines TRBV18 with TRBJ1-5; the D is unclear. The CDR3 loop spans 13 amino acids. Per the germline V gene, CDR1 is KGHSH and CDR2 is LQKENI. V was shortened by 3 bases and J by 7 bases, with 10 bases between the two germline ends. Together with reference TRBV18 and TRBJ1-5, the CDR3 gives the full variable domain: NAGVMQNPRHLVRRRGQEARLRCSPMKGHSHVYWYRQLPEEGLKFMVYLQKENIIDESGMPKERFSAEFPKEGPSILRIQQVVRGDSAAYFCASSPPGRQPQHFGDGTRLSIL.

This clone was seen once. This chain connects TRBV28 to TRBJ2-7, with D maybe TRBD1 (6 bases). CDR3 length equals 15 residues. Trimming shortened V by 6 bases and J by 9 bases, and 24 bases separated the two germline ends. The germline CDR1 and CDR2 sequences are MDHEN and SYDVKM. The CDR3: CASRPGTTYDQGQYF. CDR3 in DNA: TGTGCCAGCAGACCCGGGACAACCTACGATCAAGGGCAGTACTTC.

The chain employs TRBV28 and TRBJ1-4; unclear D gene. This CDR3 region has 15 residues. V gave up 8 bases and J gave up 5 bases, with 18 bases separating them. CDR1 is MDHEN, CDR2 SYDVKM, per germline. CDR3 bases: TGTGCCAGCCTCACGATTAAGCAGAAGAATGAAAAACTGTTTTTT. This gives the protein CASLTIKQKNEKLFF.

The chain joins TRBV5-1 to TRBJ2-7; possible D gene TRBD1, 6 bases. The V end lost 0 bases, the J end lost 2 bases, and 9 bases lay between the germline ends. Germline loops: CDR1 SGHRS, CDR2 YFSETQ. The CDR3 contains 14 residues. The CDR3 DNA is TGCGCCAGCAGCTTGGAGGGGGAGCCCTACGAGCAGTACTTC. It is translated as CASSLEGEPYEQYF.

On this clone: Other DNA sequences of this sample code for an identical CDR3. The chain has TRBV25-1 and TRBJ2-1; TRBD1 aligns across 7 bases. Germline CDR1 reads MGHDK; CDR2 reads SYGVNS. The CDR3 runs to 15 residues. With V trimmed by 3 bases and J by 4 bases, 6 bases remained unmatched. CDR3 amino acids: CASSDPGGSYNEQFF. The DNA for the CDR3 is TGTGCCAGCAGTGACCCAGGGGGTAGTTACAATGAGCAGTTCTTC.

The V call is TRBV5-8, the J call TRBJ2-1; D possibly corresponds to TRBD2 (5 bases). The CDR3 totals 15 residues. CDR1 and CDR2 from the germline V gene are SGHTS and YDEGEE. Trimming left V 4 bases short and J 0 bases short, with 11 bases between. This chain's CDR3 is CASSPGISSYNEQFF. The DNA of the CDR3 is TGTGCCAGCAGCCCCGGGATTAGCTCCTACAATGAGCAGTTCTTC.

As regards this clone: Other nucleotide sequences from this sample produce the same CDR3. The chain couples TRBV30 to TRBJ1-4; 9 bases fit TRBD1. V trimming: 3 bases; J trimming: 5 bases; junction bases outside the gene matches: 1. This CDR3 contains 13 residues. Per germline, CDR1 GTSNPN and CDR2 SVGIG (reference sequence). The chain's CDR3 is CAWSGTGNEKLFF. The CDR3 nucleotides are TGTGCCTGGAGCGGGACAGGGAATGAAAAACTGTTTTTT.

The J gene is TRBJ1-2, the V gene TRBV18; D not certain. Trimming removed 1 base from V and 6 bases from J, with 18 bases in between. Germline V gene sequence: CDR1 KGHSH, CDR2 LQKENI. The CDR3 is made up of 16 amino acids. The CDR3 sequence: CASSPRADRPRDGYTF. CDR3 DNA: TGTGCCAGCTCACCACGGGCCGATCGACCCCGGGATGGCTACACCTTC.

The chain recombines TRBV4-2 with TRBJ1-5; possible D gene TRBD1, 6 bases. This CDR3 contains 16 residues. Germline V gene data show CDR1 as LGHNA and CDR2 as YNFKEQ. V was shortened by 2 bases and J by 4 bases, with 15 bases between the two germline ends. The CDR3 sequence is CASSQSLGQLNQPQHF. The CDR3 nucleotides read TGTGCCAGCAGCCAATCTCTAGGACAGTTGAATCAGCCCCAGCATTTT.

CDR3 in amino acids: CASSLFRLAGVTDTQYF. CDR3 coding DNA: TGTGCCAGCAGCTTATTTCGGCTAGCGGGAGTCACAGATACGCAGTATTTT. The rearrangement uses TRBV11-2 and TRBJ2-3; 10 positions agree with TRBD2. The CDR3 sequence is 17 residues long. The germline CDR1 and CDR2 sequences are SGHAT and FQNNGV. After removal of 2 bases from V and 2 bases from J, the junction contained 7 bases not matched to a gene.

A note on this clone: This sample also contains other DNA sequences that code for the same CDR3. In DNA form, the CDR3 reads TGCAGTGCTAGAAGGGGGCTCGAGCAGTACTTC. It codes for CSARRGLEQYF. The chain recombines TRBV20-1 with TRBJ2-7; 7 positions match TRBD1. The CDR3 is made up of 11 amino acids. From germline, CDR1 is DFQATT and CDR2 SNEGSKA (reference sequence). Trimming cost V 2 bases and J 6 bases; bases outside gene matches: 1.